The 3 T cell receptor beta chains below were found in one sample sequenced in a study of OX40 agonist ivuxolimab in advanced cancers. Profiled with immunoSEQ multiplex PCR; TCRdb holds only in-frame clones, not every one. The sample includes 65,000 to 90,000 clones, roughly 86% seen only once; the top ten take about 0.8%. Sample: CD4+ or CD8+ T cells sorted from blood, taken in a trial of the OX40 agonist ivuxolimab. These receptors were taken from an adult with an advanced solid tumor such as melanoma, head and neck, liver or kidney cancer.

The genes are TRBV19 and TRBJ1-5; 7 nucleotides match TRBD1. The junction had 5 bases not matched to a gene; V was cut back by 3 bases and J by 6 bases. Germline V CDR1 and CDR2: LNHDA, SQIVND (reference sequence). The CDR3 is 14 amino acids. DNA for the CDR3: TGTGCCAGTAGTATGCCCACAGGGGTTCAGCCCCAGCATTTT. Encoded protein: CASSMPTGVQPQHF.

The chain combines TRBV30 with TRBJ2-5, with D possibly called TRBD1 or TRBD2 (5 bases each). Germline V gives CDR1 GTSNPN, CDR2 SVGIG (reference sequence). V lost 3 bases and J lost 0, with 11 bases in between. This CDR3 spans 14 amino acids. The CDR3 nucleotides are TGTGCCTGGAGCCGGGGCAGTTACCAAGAGACCCAGTACTTC. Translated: CAWSRGSYQETQYF.

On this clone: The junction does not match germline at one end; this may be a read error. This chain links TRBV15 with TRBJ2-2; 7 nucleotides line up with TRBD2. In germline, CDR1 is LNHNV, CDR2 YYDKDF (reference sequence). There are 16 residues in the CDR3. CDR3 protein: CATSRGREWNAGELFF. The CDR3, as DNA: TGTGCCACCAGCAGAGGGCGGGAGTGGAACGCCGGGGAGCTGTTTTTT.